Listed below are T cell receptor beta chains from one sample, sequenced in a study of T cell repertoires in cytomegalovirus infection. Using its own MiXCR run on the reads, TCRdb lists one record per CDR3 protein. The table has some 700,000 distinct CDR3 sequences, 35% seen once. Specimen: PBMCs. The receptors originated from a human donor in good health (CMV status not recorded). Some clones in this sample may be carry-over from other donors' samples. The CDR3 runs from the conserved cysteine through the conserved F or W. Each record gives: clone size, D gene, J gene, V gene, CDR3 DNA, CDR3 protein. A D gene is named only where the DNA matches it firmly. Clone size is shown for a subset of rows, as once, few, many or a class of expanded clone.

clone_size: -
d_call: -
j_call: TRBJ2-7
v_call: TRBV11-1
cdr3_nt: TGTGCCAGCAGCCCCATAGGCCCACGGCGGGCAGGGAGCTCCTACGAGCAGTACTTC
cdr3_aa: CASSPIGPRRAGSSYEQYF

clone_size: once
d_call: -
j_call: TRBJ2-7
v_call: TRBV28
cdr3_nt: TGTGGCTCACGGACAGACTACGAGCAGTACTTC
cdr3_aa: CGSRTDYEQYF

clone_size: -
d_call: -
j_call: TRBJ2-1
v_call: TRBV28
cdr3_nt: TGTGCCAGCAGTTCCCCGGGCGGCAAGGTATACAATGAGCAGTTCTTC
cdr3_aa: CASSSPGGKVYNEQFF

clone_size: few
d_call: TRBD1
j_call: TRBJ1-6
v_call: TRBV5-4
cdr3_nt: TGTGCCAGCAGCTTGGCGCAGGGGGCTGGGTCACCCCTCCACTTT
cdr3_aa: CASSLAQGAGSPLHF

clone_size: -
d_call: TRBD1
j_call: TRBJ2-6
v_call: TRBV10-3
cdr3_nt: TGTGCCATCAGGGACAGGGCCAGCTCTGGGGCCAACGTCCTGACTTTC
cdr3_aa: CAIRDRASSGANVLTF

clone_size: few
d_call: TRBD2
j_call: TRBJ2-1
v_call: TRBV6-5
cdr3_nt: TGTGCCAGCAGTCAAACCGGGACTAGTGGGGCGGATGAGCAGTTCTTC
cdr3_aa: CASSQTGTSGADEQFF

clone_size: -
d_call: TRBD1
j_call: TRBJ1-2
v_call: TRBV5-4
cdr3_nt: TGTGCCAGCAGCCCGCAGCAGACAGGGGGCTCGAGAGTCTACACCTTC
cdr3_aa: CASSPQQTGGSRVYTF

clone_size: few
d_call: -
j_call: TRBJ1-5
v_call: TRBV27
cdr3_nt: TGTGCCAGCAGTTCAACAGGCGAAGCCCCTTATAGCAATCAGCCCCAGCATTTT
cdr3_aa: CASSSTGEAPYSNQPQHF

clone_size: once
d_call: -
j_call: TRBJ1-5
v_call: TRBV4-1
cdr3_nt: TGCGCCAGCAGCCAAGGCTACCCGGCGGGCAATCAGCCCCAGCATTTT
cdr3_aa: CASSQGYPAGNQPQHF

clone_size: many
d_call: TRBD1
j_call: TRBJ1-4
v_call: TRBV7-2
cdr3_nt: TGTGCCAGCAGCCCGACAGGGGGCTCTGAAAAACTGTTTTTT
cdr3_aa: CASSPTGGSEKLFF

clone_size: -
d_call: -
j_call: TRBJ1-5
v_call: TRBV5-6
cdr3_nt: TGTGCCAGCAGCTTGGAGGGTACGGATCAGCCCCAGCATTTT
cdr3_aa: CASSLEGTDQPQHF

clone_size: -
d_call: -
j_call: TRBJ1-6
v_call: TRBV24-1
cdr3_nt: TGTGCCACCAGTGTAAACAGGGACGGTTCACCCCTCCACTTT
cdr3_aa: CATSVNRDGSPLHF

clone_size: -
d_call: -
j_call: TRBJ2-2
v_call: TRBV19
cdr3_nt: TGTGCCAGTAGTTTTCAAACATCGAACACCGGGGAGCTGTTTTTT
cdr3_aa: CASSFQTSNTGELFF

clone_size: -
d_call: -
j_call: TRBJ2-1
v_call: TRBV7-4
cdr3_nt: TGTGCCAGCAGCTTAGACATTTTGAATGAGCAGTTCTTC
cdr3_aa: CASSLDILNEQFF

clone_size: -
d_call: -
j_call: TRBJ2-7
v_call: TRBV4-2
cdr3_nt: TGTGCCAGCAGCCAAGCGGCCCGGGGTACCGAGCAGTACTTC
cdr3_aa: CASSQAARGTEQYF

clone_size: few
d_call: TRBD2
j_call: TRBJ2-2
v_call: TRBV2
cdr3_nt: TGTGCCAGCAGTGAGGAAAGCGGGAGGAGGTCCGGGGAGCTGTTTTTT
cdr3_aa: CASSEESGRRSGELFF

clone_size: many
d_call: -
j_call: TRBJ2-5
v_call: TRBV28
cdr3_nt: TGTGCCAGCAGTCCGCAGTTGAGTCATCAAGAGACCCAGTACTTC
cdr3_aa: CASSPQLSHQETQYF

clone_size: -
d_call: TRBD2
j_call: TRBJ2-5
v_call: TRBV5-5
cdr3_nt: TGTGCCAGCAGCTTAGGACTAGCGGGAGGGGCAGAGACCCAGTACTTC
cdr3_aa: CASSLGLAGGAETQYF

clone_size: -
d_call: TRBD1
j_call: TRBJ1-2
v_call: TRBV5-6
cdr3_nt: TGTGCCAGCAGCTTCTCGGGGACAGGGTGGCTTGGCTACACCTTC
cdr3_aa: CASSFSGTGWLGYTF

clone_size: -
d_call: TRBD1
j_call: TRBJ1-5
v_call: TRBV7-2
cdr3_nt: TGTGCCAGCAGCTTAGACCGGGGCCAGGGGGCAGGTCAGCCCCAGCATTTT
cdr3_aa: CASSLDRGQGAGQPQHF

clone_size: -
d_call: TRBD1
j_call: TRBJ1-5
v_call: TRBV7-8
cdr3_nt: TGTGCCAGCAGCTTAGATATAGGGGACAGGGGACTGGAGCCCCAGCATTTT
cdr3_aa: CASSLDIGDRGLEPQHF

clone_size: -
d_call: -
j_call: TRBJ2-3
v_call: TRBV28
cdr3_nt: TGTGCCAGCAGTTTGCTAGGTGCTCTTCCAGGGCCAGATACGCAGTATTTT
cdr3_aa: CASSLLGALPGPDTQYF

clone_size: -
d_call: TRBD2
j_call: TRBJ2-1
v_call: TRBV9
cdr3_nt: TGTGCCAGCAGCGAGGAATCCGGGGGGAGCTCCTACAATGAGCAGTTCTTC
cdr3_aa: CASSEESGGSSYNEQFF

clone_size: many
d_call: -
j_call: TRBJ1-5
v_call: TRBV7-2
cdr3_nt: TGTGCCAGCAGCTATTCATCTAGAGATCAGCCCCAGCATTTT
cdr3_aa: CASSYSSRDQPQHF

clone_size: many
d_call: -
j_call: TRBJ1-5
v_call: TRBV7-2
cdr3_nt: TGTGCCAGCAGCTCGACCCCCAATCAGCCCCAGCATTTT
cdr3_aa: CASSSTPNQPQHF

clone_size: few
d_call: TRBD2
j_call: TRBJ2-1
v_call: TRBV6-4
cdr3_nt: TGTGCCAGCAGTGACCCCCCGACTAGCGGGAGCTTTGGGGATGTCAATGAGCAGTTCTTC
cdr3_aa: CASSDPPTSGSFGDVNEQFF

clone_size: -
d_call: -
j_call: TRBJ2-1
v_call: TRBV15
cdr3_nt: TGTGCCACCAGCAGAGTTGGTGGGGTGGAGAATGAGCAGTTCTTC
cdr3_aa: CATSRVGGVENEQFF

clone_size: few
d_call: -
j_call: TRBJ1-1
v_call: TRBV19
cdr3_nt: TGTGCCAGTATGAGACAAAACACTGAAGCTTTCTTT
cdr3_aa: CASMRQNTEAFF

clone_size: many
d_call: -
j_call: TRBJ1-1
v_call: TRBV7-2
cdr3_nt: TGTGCCAGCAGCTTAGGAATACTTAACACTGAAGCTTTCTTT
cdr3_aa: CASSLGILNTEAFF

clone_size: -
d_call: -
j_call: TRBJ1-6
v_call: TRBV28
cdr3_nt: TGTGCCAGCAGTTTTACAGGCCTCTATAATTCACCCCTCCACTTT
cdr3_aa: CASSFTGLYNSPLHF

clone_size: few
d_call: -
j_call: TRBJ1-4
v_call: TRBV14
cdr3_nt: TGTGCCAGCAGCCAAGATGCAGGGGATGAAAAACTGTTTTTT
cdr3_aa: CASSQDAGDEKLFF

clone_size: few
d_call: -
j_call: TRBJ2-3
v_call: TRBV5-4
cdr3_nt: TGTGCCAGCAGCCCATCCTTGGATACGCAGTATTTT
cdr3_aa: CASSPSLDTQYF

clone_size: few
d_call: -
j_call: TRBJ1-6
v_call: TRBV7-9
cdr3_nt: TGTGCCAGCAGCAACCAGGATTCACCCCTCCACTTT
cdr3_aa: CASSNQDSPLHF

clone_size: -
d_call: -
j_call: TRBJ2-7
v_call: TRBV30
cdr3_nt: TGTGCCTGGAGCGCGGACAGCAGCGTAGACGAGCAGTACTTC
cdr3_aa: CAWSADSSVDEQYF

clone_size: many
d_call: TRBD1
j_call: TRBJ1-4
v_call: TRBV7-8
cdr3_nt: TGTGCCAGCAGCCGTCGGGACAGGAATGAAAAACTGTTTTTT
cdr3_aa: CASSRRDRNEKLFF